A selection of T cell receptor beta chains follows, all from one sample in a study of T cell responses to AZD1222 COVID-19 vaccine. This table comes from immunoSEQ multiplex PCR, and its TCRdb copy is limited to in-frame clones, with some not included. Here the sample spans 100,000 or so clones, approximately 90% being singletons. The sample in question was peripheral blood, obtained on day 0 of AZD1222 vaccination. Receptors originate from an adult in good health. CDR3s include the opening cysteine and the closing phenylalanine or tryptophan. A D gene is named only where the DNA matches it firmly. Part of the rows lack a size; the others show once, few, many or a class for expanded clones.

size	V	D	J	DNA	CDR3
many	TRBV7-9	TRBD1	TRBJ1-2	TGTGCCACCCGTTCACAGGGGGCGCGGTTCTGGCGTGGAGGCTACACCTTC	CATRSQGARFWRGGYTF
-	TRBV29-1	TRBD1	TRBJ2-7	TGCAGCGTGGGGACAGGGCTCAACGAGCAGTACTTC	CSVGTGLNEQYF
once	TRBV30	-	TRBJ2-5	TGTGCCTGGAGTGGAGTAAGCGAGACCCAGTACTTC	CAWSGVSETQYF
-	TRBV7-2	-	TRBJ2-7	TGTGCCAGCAGCTTAGGGGCCGGGCAGTACTTC	CASSLGAGQYF
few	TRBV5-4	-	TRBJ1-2	TGTGCCAGCAGCCCCCCCGGGGTGGATGGCTACACCTTC	CASSPPGVDGYTF
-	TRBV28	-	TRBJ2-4	TGTGCCAGCAGTTTCTTCAAAAGGGACCCAAACATTCAGTACTTC	CASSFFKRDPNIQYF
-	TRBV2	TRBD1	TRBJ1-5	TGTGCCTCCGAGACCACAGGGGGTGATCAGCCCCAGCATTTT	CASETTGGDQPQHF
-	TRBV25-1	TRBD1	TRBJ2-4	TGTGCCAGCAGTGACTCCACATTACAGGGGGCCAAAAACATTCAGTACTTC	CASSDSTLQGAKNIQYF
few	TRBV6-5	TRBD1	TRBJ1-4	TGTGCCAGCAGGGGGACAGGGCGGACTGAAAAACTGTTTTTT	CASRGTGRTEKLFF
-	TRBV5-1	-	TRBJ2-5	TGCGCCAGCAGCTTGGGGGGACTTCAAGAGACCCAGTACTTC	CASSLGGLQETQYF
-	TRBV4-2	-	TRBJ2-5	TGTGCCAGCAGCCAAGTCCTCGGACAGAAAGAGACCCAGTACTTC	CASSQVLGQKETQYF
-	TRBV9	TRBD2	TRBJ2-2	TGTGCCAGCAGCCTCATGAGCGGGAGAGGGGGCGGGGAGCTGTTTTTT	CASSLMSGRGGGELFF
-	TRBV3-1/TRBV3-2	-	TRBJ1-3	TGTGCCAGCAGCCAAGATGGGCAGGGAAGCCACTCTCCCTCTGGAAACACCATATATTTT	CASSQDGQGSHSPSGNTIYF
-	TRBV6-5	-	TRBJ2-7	TGTGCCAGCAGTTACTCAATAGGAGTCTACGAGCAGTACTTC	CASSYSIGVYEQYF
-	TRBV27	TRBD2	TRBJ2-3	TGTGCCAGCAGTTTGTTCGGTCTAGCGGGCACAGATACGCAGTATTTT	CASSLFGLAGTDTQYF
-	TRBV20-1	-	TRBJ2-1	TGCAGTGCTGTAGGAAGGGAGCAGTTCTTC	CSAVGREQFF
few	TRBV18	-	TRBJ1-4	TGTGCCAGCTCACAGGGGGTGGACGAAAAACTGTTTTTT	CASSQGVDEKLFF
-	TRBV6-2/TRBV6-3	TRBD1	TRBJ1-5	TGTGCCAGCAGTTACGAGGGGGCCCTGGGCAATCAGCCCCAGCATTTT	CASSYEGALGNQPQHF
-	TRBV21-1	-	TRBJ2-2	TGTGCCAGCAGCAAGGGTTCAGGGGACACCGGGGAGCTGTTTTTT	CASSKGSGDTGELFF
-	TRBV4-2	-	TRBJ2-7	TGTGCCAGCAGCCAAGACGACGCCGGGAGCTCCTACGAGCAGTACTTC	CASSQDDAGSSYEQYF
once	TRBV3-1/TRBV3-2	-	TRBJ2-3	TGTGCCAGCAGCCAACTAGTGGGAGCAGATACGCAGTATTTT	CASSQLVGADTQYF
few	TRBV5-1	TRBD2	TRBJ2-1	TGCGCCAGCAGCCAAATTCTAGCGGGGATCCTAAGTAATGAGCAGTTCTTC	CASSQILAGILSNEQFF